The 22 T cell receptor beta chains listed next were all sequenced from one sample in a study of glioma-infiltrating T cells after dendritic cell vaccination. Sequencing used immunoSEQ multiplex PCR; TCRdb keeps in-frame clones, though not all of them. The sample yields approximately 82,000 clones, about 90% seen once. This specimen consisted of blood, obtained before dendritic cell vaccination. These receptors were obtained from a human donor with glioblastoma.

This chain uses TRBV30 with TRBJ2-2, with D maybe TRBD2 (6 bases). Germline V gene data show CDR1 as GTSNPN and CDR2 as SVGIG (reference sequence). The V and J ends lost 3 bases and 6 bases respectively, with 14 bases between them. The CDR3 contains 14 residues. The CDR3 nucleotides read TGTGCCTGGAGCCGGGACCCGGGGGCCGGGGAGCTGTTTTTT. As protein: CAWSRDPGAGELFF.

This clone was found once. This chain connects TRBV6-5 to TRBJ2-1; 11 nucleotides agree with TRBD1. This CDR3 region has 13 residues. Trimming cost V 6 bases and J 6 bases; bases outside gene matches: 1. CDR1 and CDR2 from the germline V gene are MNHEY and SVGAGI. The CDR3: CASRGTGGNEQFF. The CDR3 nucleotides read TGTGCCAGCAGGGGGACAGGGGGCAATGAGCAGTTCTTC.

The chain joins TRBV10-3 to TRBJ2-7; D uncertain. This CDR3 has 11 residues. With 0 bases removed from V and 5 bases from J, the gap between germline ends came to 2 bases. Per the germline V gene, CDR1 is ENHRY and CDR2 is SYGVKD. The CDR3 DNA reads TGTGCCATCAGTGAGTCCGACGAGCAGTACTTC. Protein: CAISESDEQYF.

This clone was detected only a few times. J is TRBJ2-3 and V is TRBV10-3, with 9 nucleotides matching TRBD2. V shed 1 base, J shed 4 bases, and the junction held 3 bases outside the gene matches. CDR1 is ENHRY and CDR2 is SYGVKD in the germline V gene. This CDR3 spans 15 amino acids. CDR3 amino acids: CAISEWRGGSDTQYF. CDR3 in DNA: TGTGCCATCAGTGAGTGGCGGGGGGGATCAGATACGCAGTATTTT.

This clone was seen once. This chain links TRBV6-5 with TRBJ1-3; TRBD1 might be the D (5 bases). This CDR3 spans 15 amino acids. Between the trimmed V and J ends, which lost 6 bases and 0 bases, there was a span of 12 bases. Germline V lookup: CDR1 MNHEY, CDR2 SVGAGI. The CDR3 DNA follows: TGTGCCAGCAGAGACGCAAGGGGCTCTGGAAACACCATATATTTT. This encodes CASRDARGSGNTIYF.

The chain uses TRBV5-1 and TRBJ2-7; perhaps TRBD2 as D (6 bases). Trimming took 0 bases from V and 6 from J, leaving 10 bases between them. The germline V gene encodes CDR1 SGHRS and CDR2 YFSETQ. The CDR3 totals 13 residues. CDR3 amino acids: CASSLGQGGEQYF. Here the CDR3 DNA reads TGCGCCAGCAGCTTGGGCCAGGGAGGCGAGCAGTACTTC.

The chain recombines TRBV30 with TRBJ2-1; no definite D call. V dropped 2 bases and J dropped 6 bases, with 14 bases sitting between them. In germline, CDR1 is GTSNPN, CDR2 SVGIG (reference sequence). There are 14 residues in the CDR3. The CDR3 DNA sequence: TGTGCCTGGAGTACAGCCCGAGCCAGCAATGAGCAGTTCTTC. It yields the protein CAWSTARASNEQFF. Full variable domain (rest looked up from reference TRBV30 and TRBJ2-1): SQTIHQWPATLVQPVGSPLSLECTVEGTSNPNLYWYRQAAGRGLQLLFYSVGIGQISSEVPQNLSASRPQDRQFILSSKKLLLSDSGFYLCAWSTARASNEQFFGPGTRLTVL.

This rearrangement joins TRBV18 to TRBJ1-2, with 8 bases matching TRBD1. V shed 2 bases, J shed 4 bases, and the junction held 3 bases outside the gene matches. Per germline, CDR1 KGHSH and CDR2 LQKENI. The CDR3 is 14 amino acids. The CDR3 loop is CASSPNRGAYGYTF. The CDR3 nucleotides read TGTGCCAGCTCACCAAACAGGGGGGCCTATGGCTACACCTTC.

The chain combines TRBV13 with TRBJ2-7; 13 bases map to TRBD2. V gave up 5 bases and J gave up 1 base; unmatched junction bases: 8. The CDR3 totals 17 residues. Germline V CDR1 and CDR2: PRHDT, FYEKMQ (reference sequence). The CDR3 here is CASSRRTSGSSSYEQYF. CDR3 nucleotide sequence: TGTGCCAGCAGCAGAAGGACTAGCGGGAGTTCGTCCTACGAGCAGTACTTC.

This clone occurred once. The chain recombines TRBV18 with TRBJ2-7; perhaps TRBD2 as D (5 bases). Looked up from germline, CDR1 is KGHSH and CDR2 is LQKENI. The CDR3 spans 14 residues. Trimming left V 4 bases short and J 1 base short, with 11 bases between. CDR3 sequence reads: CASSLARGSYEQYF. The CDR3 region has the DNA TGTGCCAGCTCACTAGCCCGGGGATCCTACGAGCAGTACTTC.

V and J are TRBV19 and TRBJ2-6; 7 bases are a match to TRBD1. CDR1 LNHDA and CDR2 SQIVND come from the germline V gene (reference sequence). Germline trimming cut 8 bases from V and 0 bases from J; bases unmatched to any gene: 7. CDR3 length: 16 residues. As DNA, the CDR3 is TGTGCCAGTTCGGGGACAGTCTTCTCTGGGGCCAACGTCCTGACTTTC. This gives the protein CASSGTVFSGANVLTF. Full variable domain (outside the CDR3, taken from reference TRBV19 and TRBJ2-6): DGGITQSPKYLFRKEGQNVTLSCEQNLNHDAMYWYRQDPGQGLRLIYYSQIVNDFQKGDIAEGYSVSREKKESFPLTVTSAQKNPTAFYLCASSGTVFSGANVLTFGAGSRLTVL.

The chain uses TRBV5-1 and TRBJ1-2; TRBD1 matches at 7 bases. The CDR3 sequence is 15 residues long. CDR1 and CDR2 (germline): SGHRS, YFSETQ. V lost 4 bases, J lost 8 bases, and 14 bases stayed unmatched. For the CDR3, the DNA is TGCGCCAGCAGCGACGCTGGGACAGTATTGACCGGCTACACCTTC. Protein product: CASSDAGTVLTGYTF.

The chain combines TRBV25-1 with TRBJ2-1; 7 positions agree with TRBD2. V lost 6 bases and J lost 8; bases outside the gene matches: 4. The germline V gene has CDR1 MGHDK and CDR2 SYGVNS. The CDR3 is 12 residues long. Here the CDR3 reads CASRGGTHEQFF. The CDR3 DNA sequence: TGTGCCAGCAGGGGGGGGACCCATGAGCAGTTCTTC.

The rearrangement links TRBV2 to TRBJ2-2; TRBD1 matches 10 bases. Germline assignment: CDR1 SNHLY and CDR2 FYNNEI. The ends lost 3 bases at V and 4 bases at J; junction bases unmatched: 11. The CDR3 runs 18 residues. CDR3: CASSDGKDRGDFTGELFF. The CDR3, as DNA: TGTGCCAGCAGTGATGGAAAGGACAGGGGGGATTTCACCGGGGAGCTGTTTTTT. The variable domain in full, completed from reference TRBV2 and TRBJ2-2, reads EPEVTQTPSHQVTQMGQEVILRCVPISNHLYFYWYRQILGQKVEFLVSFYNNEISEKSEIFDDQFSVERPDGSNFTLKIRSTKLEDSAMYFCASSDGKDRGDFTGELFFGEGSRLTVL.

V gene TRBV6-1 combines with J gene TRBJ2-7; 7 nucleotides align to TRBD1. The CDR3 loop spans 15 amino acids. Per germline, CDR1 MNHNS and CDR2 SASEGT. V dropped 6 bases and J dropped 0; count of bases not matched to a gene: 8. The CDR3 region is CASRLDRKNSYEQYF. The DNA of the CDR3 is TGTGCCAGCAGGTTGGACAGGAAAAACTCCTACGAGCAGTACTTC.

The chain couples TRBV6-5 to TRBJ2-7, with 10 nucleotides matching TRBD1. This CDR3 region has 15 residues. Germline assignment: CDR1 MNHEY and CDR2 SVGAGI. The V gene end was trimmed by 9 bases and the J gene end by 6 bases; junction bases not matched to a gene: 14. CDR3 sequence (DNA): TGTGCCAGTAAAATAACCGGGACAGGGGACGGCGAGCAGTACTTC. It is translated as CASKITGTGDGEQYF.

The V gene is TRBV14, the J gene TRBJ1-2, with TRBD1 identical over 10 bases. V lost 2 bases to trimming and J lost 4 bases; unmatched junction nucleotides: 10. The CDR3 consists of 17 residues. CDR1 is SGHDN and CDR2 is FVKESK in the germline V gene. In nucleotides, the CDR3 is TGTGCCAGCAGCCAACTAGGAAGGACAGGGGGGAGCTATGGCTACACCTTC. Encoded protein: CASSQLGRTGGSYGYTF.

The chain carries TRBV6-5 and TRBJ2-3, with D perhaps matching TRBD2 (6 bases). The CDR3 has 15 amino acids. The germline V and J ends were trimmed by 0 bases and 0 bases, with 7 bases remaining between them. Germline V CDR1 and CDR2: MNHEY, SVGAGI. This chain's CDR3 is CASSYSDYSTDTQYF. The CDR3 region has the DNA TGTGCCAGCAGTTACTCGGACTATAGCACAGATACGCAGTATTTT.

This chain links TRBV5-1 with TRBJ2-3; weak D call: TRBD1 (5 bases). This CDR3 has 18 residues. Germline CDR1 and CDR2: SGHRS and YFSETQ. V shed 4 bases and J shed 4 bases, with 25 bases lying between them. CDR3 amino acids: CASSRRPSSKGAADTQYF. The DNA for the CDR3 is TGCGCCAGCAGCCGACGGCCCTCCTCGAAAGGGGCCGCAGATACGCAGTATTTT. The whole variable domain, filled in from reference TRBV5-1 and TRBJ2-3, reads KAGVTQTPRYLIKTRGQQVTLSCSPISGHRSVSWYQQTPGQGLQFLFEYFSETQRNKGNFPGRFSGRQFSNSRSEMNVSTLELGDSALYLCASSRRPSSKGAADTQYFGPGTRLTVL.

The chain recombines TRBV10-3 with TRBJ2-7; 10 bases match TRBD1. The ends lost 5 bases at V and 5 bases at J; junction bases unmatched: 6. CDR1 and CDR2 (germline): ENHRY, SYGVKD. CDR3 length: 14 amino acids. The CDR3: CAISTGTGVHEQYF. As DNA, the CDR3 is TGTGCCATCAGTACCGGGACAGGGGTCCACGAGCAGTACTTC.

The chain couples TRBV9 to TRBJ2-3; D not resolved. This CDR3 has 13 amino acids. In germline, CDR1 is SGDLS, CDR2 YYNGEE. The germline V and J ends were trimmed by 0 bases and 6 bases, with 8 bases remaining between them. The CDR3: CASSVDRWDTQYF. The CDR3 DNA follows: TGTGCCAGCAGCGTAGACCGGTGGGATACGCAGTATTTT. Complete variable domain (other parts from reference TRBV9 and TRBJ2-3): DSGVTQTPKHLITATGQRVTLRCSPRSGDLSVYWYQQSLDQGLQFLIQYYNGEERAKGNILERFSAQQFPDLHSELNLSSLELGDSALYFCASSVDRWDTQYFGPGTRLTVL.

J is TRBJ1-1 and V is TRBV18, with 7 bases identical to TRBD1. Germline V gene data show CDR1 as KGHSH and CDR2 as LQKENI. V lost 3 bases, J lost 2 bases, and 3 bases stayed unmatched. This CDR3 region has 14 residues. The CDR3 is CASSPGTDNTEAFF. The CDR3 nucleotides are TGTGCCAGCTCACCGGGGACAGATAACACTGAAGCTTTCTTT.